These 16 T cell receptor beta chains were all obtained from the same sample, sequenced in a study of human T cells and chemical hapten exposure. Time point indicated: patch test 1, 2 weeks after DPC sensitization. Treatment described: therapeutic diphenylcyclopropenone sensitization with weekly scalp DPC. TCRdb reprocessed the RACE reads via MiXCR and lists one record per CDR3 protein. The sample has nearly 350,000 distinct CDR3 sequences, around 7% seen once. The sample here was whole blood, taken in connection with sensitization to the hapten diphenylcyclopropenone (DPC). These receptors were taken from a young woman with alopecia areata. Some clones in this sample may be carry-over from other donors' samples.

This clonotype was detected only a few times. The rearrangement links TRBV4-1 to TRBJ1-6, with D possibly matching TRBD1 (5 bases). The V end was cut by 4 bases, the J end by 7 bases, with 14 bases between. Per the germline V gene, CDR1 is MGHRA and CDR2 is YSYEKL. This CDR3 has 15 residues. CDR3 protein: CASSPIRVYNSPLHF. CDR3 DNA: TGCGCCAGCAGCCCGATCAGGGTTTACAATTCACCCCTCCACTTT.

The chain carries TRBV6-6 and TRBJ2-7; D may be TRBD2 (5 bases). From germline, CDR1 is MNHNY and CDR2 SVGAGI (reference sequence). V was cut by 1 base and J by 6 bases, with 16 bases left in between. The CDR3 is made up of 15 amino acids. CDR3 protein: CASSYFPRTAVEQYF. Written as DNA, the CDR3 is TGTGCCAGCAGTTACTTCCCCCGGACTGCTGTCGAGCAGTACTTC.

At least ten counts were recorded for this clonotype. The chain has TRBV20-1 and TRBJ2-3; 7 bases are shared with TRBD2. V lost 5 bases and J lost 1; bases outside the gene matches: 6. This CDR3 is built from 14 residues. Germline-derived CDR1 and CDR2 are DFQATT and SNEGSKA (reference sequence). This CDR3 is CSAGLEPGTDTQYF. The DNA of the CDR3 is TGCAGTGCTGGACTAGAACCCGGCACAGATACGCAGTATTTT.

This clonotype came up a few times. This sequence joins TRBV7-9 and TRBJ1-2; a weak D match, TRBD1 (5 bases). The V end was cut by 2 bases, the J end by 7 bases, with 8 bases between. The germline CDR1 and CDR2 sequences are SEHNR and FQNEAQ (reference sequence). This CDR3 has 12 amino acids. CDR3 amino acids: CASSLQGAGYTF. In DNA form, the CDR3 reads TGTGCCAGCAGCTTACAAGGGGCTGGCTACACCTTC.

In its sample, this clonotype was seen a few times. The chain carries TRBV12-5 and TRBJ1-4; TRBD1 matches 10 bases. V lost 5 bases to trimming and J lost 5 bases; unmatched junction nucleotides: 8. Germline CDR1 reads LGHNT; CDR2 reads FRNRAP. This CDR3 is 16 amino acids long. CDR3: CASGPPTTGGNEKLFF. DNA for the CDR3: TGTGCTAGTGGTCCCCCAACGACAGGGGGCAATGAAAAACTGTTTTTT.

The rearrangement links TRBV25-1 to TRBJ1-2; TRBD1 might be the D (5 bases). Trimming shortened V by 1 base and J by 8 bases, and 17 bases separated the two germline ends. In germline, CDR1 is MGHDK, CDR2 SYGVNS. The CDR3 sequence is 15 residues long. The CDR3 DNA follows: TGTGCCAGCAGTGAATTTTCAACAGGCGGGCGCGGCTACACCTTC. It codes for CASSEFSTGGRGYTF.

This chain links TRBV4-3 with TRBJ2-7; 9 bases are shared with TRBD2. Looked up from germline, CDR1 is LGHNA and CDR2 is YSLEER. V shed 1 base, J shed 1 base, and the junction held 20 bases outside the gene matches. The CDR3 covers 21 residues. CDR3 sequence: CASSQVNGRGGPGGVSYEQYF. The CDR3 DNA follows: TGCGCCAGCAGCCAAGTAAACGGGCGGGGGGGCCCGGGCGGAGTTTCCTACGAGCAGTACTTC.

The CDR3 region has the DNA TGTGCCAGCAGTGAACCAGAAAACTACGAGCAGTACTTC. Amino acid sequence: CASSEPENYEQYF. The gene calls are TRBV6-1 and TRBJ2-7; D remains unclear. The germline V gene encodes CDR1 MNHNS and CDR2 SASEGT. V was trimmed by 2 bases and J by 3 bases, leaving 8 bases between them. This CDR3 has 13 residues.

The chain carries TRBV4-3 and TRBJ1-1; 11 nucleotides align to TRBD1. The germline V gene has CDR1 LGHNA and CDR2 YSLEER. The CDR3 runs 16 residues. The junction had 8 bases not matched to a gene; V was cut back by 4 bases and J by 4 bases. The CDR3 nucleotides read TGCGCCAGCAGCCCCGGACAGGGGGCCGTGGGCACTGAAGCTTTCTTT. Translating gives CASSPGQGAVGTEAFF.

The genes are TRBV5-1 and TRBJ2-7, with D perhaps TRBD2 (6 bases). The length of the CDR3 is 15 residues. V was cut by 0 bases and J by 5 bases, with 15 bases left in between. Germline CDR1 reads SGHRS; CDR2 reads YFSETQ. The CDR3 sequence: CASSLARRDFHEQYF. The CDR3 DNA sequence: TGCGCCAGCAGCTTGGCCCGGAGGGATTTCCACGAGCAGTACTTC.

The gene calls are TRBV5-1 and TRBJ2-5; perhaps D is TRBD1 or TRBD2 (6 bases each). This CDR3 is 17 amino acids long. The ends were cut back, 0 bases at V and 2 bases at J, with 17 bases in the middle. CDR1 and CDR2 (germline): SGHRS, YFSETQ. For the CDR3, the DNA is TGCGCCAGCAGCTTGGGGATACGGGGGCTTGGGCAAGAGACCCAGTACTTC. Its translation is CASSLGIRGLGQETQYF.

This clonotype was detected only a few times. This chain joins TRBV7-3 and TRBJ1-1; tentative D call: TRBD1 (6 bases). Trimming left V 6 bases short and J 1 base short, with 12 bases between. CDR1 and CDR2 (germline): SGHTA, FQGTGA. CDR3 length equals 14 residues. The CDR3 nucleotides are TGTGCCAGCAGTCCGGGACATTCGAACACTGAAGCTTTCTTT. Translation: CASSPGHSNTEAFF.

The chain combines TRBV29-1 with TRBJ1-2; D ambiguous. There are 9 residues in the CDR3. Trimming took 2 bases from V and 8 from J, leaving 3 bases between them. From germline, CDR1 is SQVTM and CDR2 ANQGSEA. CDR3 residues: CSVELGYTF. The CDR3 DNA is TGCAGCGTTGAATTAGGCTACACCTTC.

This clonotype was observed a handful of times. The chain recombines TRBV28 with TRBJ2-7; D unclear. CDR3 size: 11 residues. The V gene lost 4 bases and the J gene lost 3 bases, with 4 bases spanning the gap. Germline CDR1 reads MDHEN; CDR2 reads SYDVKM. The CDR3 sequence: CASSSIYEQYF. CDR3 nucleotides: TGTGCCAGCAGTTCAATCTACGAGCAGTACTTC. Drawing the rest from reference TRBV28 and TRBJ2-7, the complete variable domain is DVKVTQSSRYLVKRTGEKVFLECVQDMDHENMFWYRQDPGLGLRLIYFSYDVKMKEKGDIPEGYSVSREKKERFSLILESASTNQTSMYLCASSSIYEQYFGPGTRLTVT.

This clonotype was found a few times. The chain employs TRBV7-6 and TRBJ2-7, with D possibly matching TRBD1 (5 bases). Germline V gives CDR1 SGHVS, CDR2 FNYEAQ. The CDR3 runs 15 residues. Trimming stripped 1 base from V and 6 bases from J, with 16 bases between. CDR3 DNA sequence: TGTGCCAGCAGCTTAGGAACAGGCCCCGGCAGCGAGCAGTACTTC. Protein: CASSLGTGPGSEQYF.

The chain couples TRBV28 to TRBJ1-5; maybe TRBD1 (6 bases). V lost 4 bases, J lost 2 bases, and 15 bases lay in between. CDR1 and CDR2 (germline): MDHEN, SYDVKM. The CDR3 consists of 16 residues. The CDR3 DNA reads as TGTGCCAGCAGTTCCCCAGGGGCGGTGGGCAATCAGCCCCAGCATTTT. Translated: CASSSPGAVGNQPQHF.